This TCR beta chain is drawn from a study of vaccination and CD4 T cells after COVID-19. For the study at large: Vaccination of participants consisted of two doses of either BNT162b2 or mRNA-1273 vaccine. Overlapping spike peptides from SARS-CoV-2, HCoV-NL63, HCoV-OC43 and HCoV-229E served to stimulate the cells.

V lost 2 bases to trimming and J lost 8 bases; unmatched junction nucleotides: 7. CDR3 length: 15 amino acids. From germline, CDR1 is MDHEN and CDR2 SYDVKM. Specified treatment: roughly ten-day PBMC culture with coronavirus spike peptide pools or control peptides (ViraFEST assay). CD4+ T lymphocytes from the unexposed donor were collected before the COVID-19 pandemic (2011-2018). It was after around eleven days of culture that CD4+ T cells were isolated by negative selection. Four cold-coronavirus spikes and SARS-CoV-2 S/N served to probe CD4+ T cells taken from unexposed donors, cells permitting. Sequenced with the Oncomine TCR Beta short-read assay was DNA taken from cultured CD4+ T cells. Researchers extracted genomic DNA from CD4+ T cells that had been cultured. TCRdb re-called the PCR reads through MiXCR, storing one row per CDR3 protein. The sample carries roughly 9,500 distinct CDR3 sequences, 30% to 45% recorded once.

As to this clonotype: Its antigen is undetermined.

Sequencing was done on a sample of CD4+ T cells from blood, cultured in vitro. The gene calls are TRBV28 and TRBJ1-2, with TRBD1 matching over 11 bases. This sequence originates from a human donor in good health. CDR3 residues: CASSLGDRGSEGYTF. For the CDR3, the DNA is TGTGCCAGCAGTTTAGGGGACAGGGGGTCCGAGGGCTACACCTTC.